This is a list of T cell receptor beta chains from one sample in a study of blood T cells in healthy people across ages. TCRdb re-called the 5' RACE reads through MiXCR, storing one row per CDR3 protein. The sample contains 800,000 to 950,000 distinct CDR3 sequences, just under 30% of which appear only once. This sample was also put to use in a study of T cells of mothers and their children.

Sample: blood. The receptor source for this set is a woman aged 40-49 years in good health. CDR3s leave out the opening cysteine and the closing phenylalanine or tryptophan. The D gene is left open where the match is weak.

D gene: -
CDR3 length: 13
V gene: TRBV27
CDR3 protein: ASSSTAFSYNEQF

D gene: TRBD2
CDR3 length: 14
V gene: TRBV4-3
CDR3 protein: ASQPGLGAYGETQY

D gene: -
CDR3 length: 12
V gene: TRBV20-1
CDR3 protein: SATRDGGNQPQH

D gene: -
CDR3 length: 11
V gene: TRBV12-3/TRBV12-4
CDR3 protein: ASSPPSRDEQF

D gene: -
CDR3 length: 11
V gene: TRBV6-2/TRBV6-3
CDR3 protein: ASSYDRNNEQY

D gene: TRBD1
CDR3 length: 12
V gene: TRBV5-1
CDR3 protein: ASSFRTGVDEQF

D gene: -
CDR3 length: 13
V gene: TRBV7-2
CDR3 protein: ASGRARQPGDTQY

D gene: -
CDR3 length: 14
V gene: TRBV4-2
CDR3 protein: ASSPALVDNTGELF

D gene: TRBD2
CDR3 length: 17
V gene: TRBV4-1
CDR3 protein: ASSQPQTSGGPSSYEQY

D gene: -
CDR3 length: 12
V gene: TRBV9
CDR3 protein: ASSVGGDNKPQH

D gene: -
CDR3 length: 13
V gene: TRBV12-3/TRBV12-4
CDR3 protein: ASSLGWAEDRPQH

D gene: TRBD1
CDR3 length: 14
V gene: TRBV5-1
CDR3 protein: ASSLEGQGANSPLH

D gene: -
CDR3 length: 11
V gene: TRBV29-1
CDR3 protein: SVEPDGTDTQY

D gene: TRBD2
CDR3 length: 13
V gene: TRBV3-1
CDR3 protein: ASSQLAGVTGEQY

D gene: -
CDR3 length: 13
V gene: TRBV5-1
CDR3 protein: ASSLGGQLGYGYT

D gene: -
CDR3 length: 12
V gene: TRBV5-1
CDR3 protein: ASEPGTSYNEQF

D gene: TRBD2
CDR3 length: 15
V gene: TRBV12-5
CDR3 protein: ASGAASSGGVWDEQF

D gene: -
CDR3 length: 12
V gene: TRBV16
CDR3 protein: ASSPARGNQPQH

D gene: -
CDR3 length: 11
V gene: TRBV29-1
CDR3 protein: SVDVGARETQY

D gene: -
CDR3 length: 12
V gene: TRBV18
CDR3 protein: ASSPQRDNTEAF

D gene: TRBD1
CDR3 length: 15
V gene: TRBV7-9
CDR3 protein: ASSLGDRKYSGNTIY

D gene: TRBD2
CDR3 length: 13
V gene: TRBV25-1
CDR3 protein: ASSGLAGGIYKQF

D gene: -
CDR3 length: 12
V gene: TRBV5-1
CDR3 protein: ASSFYPPQETQY

D gene: -
CDR3 length: 11
V gene: TRBV12-3/TRBV12-4
CDR3 protein: ASVRQGNSPLH

D gene: TRBD1
CDR3 length: 12
V gene: TRBV9
CDR3 protein: ASSGTGPLYEQY

D gene: -
CDR3 length: 13
V gene: TRBV7-6
CDR3 protein: ASSPPLSGLVRQF